This TCR beta chain came from a study of vaccination and CD4 T cells after COVID-19. For the study at large: Post-COVID specimens were obtained a median about 97 days after diagnosis (range 35 to 161). SARS-CoV-2, HCoV-NL63, HCoV-OC43 and HCoV-229E supplied the overlapping spike peptides used to stimulate cells.

Cultured CD4+ T-cell DNA underwent Oncomine TCR Beta short-read sequencing. TCRdb passed the PCR reads through MiXCR, listing each CDR3 protein once. The data show about 2,800 distinct CDR3 sequences, with roughly a third seen just once and approximately 35% held by the top ten. The CDR3 extends over 18 amino acids. With V trimmed by 3 bases and J by 0 bases, 11 bases remained unmatched. Germline-derived CDR1 and CDR2 are SGHTA and FQGNSA. Treatment: roughly 10-day PBMC culture with coronavirus spike peptide pools or control peptides (ViraFEST assay). Wells contained 1.5 million to 2.5 million PBMCs each, and these were cultured with roughly 10 IU/ml IL-2 and about 11 ug/ml peptide pools. A remark on this clonotype: Antigen specificity is unknown.

The sample consisted of CD4+ T cells from blood, cultured in vitro. V gene TRBV7-2 combines with J gene TRBJ2-1; 7 bases map to TRBD2. The sequence was collected from a human donor who had recovered from COVID-19. The CDR3 is CASSFPGRGGSSYNEQFF. The CDR3 DNA is TGTGCCAGCAGCTTTCCAGGCCGCGGGGGTAGCTCCTACAATGAGCAGTTCTTC.